Listed below are T cell receptor beta chains from one sample, sequenced in a study of T cells in tuberculosis. This table comes from immunoSEQ multiplex PCR, and its TCRdb copy is limited to in-frame clones, with some not included. Among approximately 30,000 clones listed, roughly 87% were seen once. Specimen: PBMCs, collected at tuberculosis diagnosis. These receptors originate from an adult with tuberculosis. Each CDR3 is given without its conserved first and last residue.

v_call cdr3_aa
TRBV27 ASTYSRGSRYNEQF
TRBV28 ASSIRLPRRDQPQH
TRBV19 ASSPHTTGTGVTGELF
TRBV30 AWRVDRGESGNTIY
TRBV7-9 ASSLTGGTEAF
TRBV30 AWRWSDGGDNQPQH
TRBV28 ASTQNGAGVQETQY
TRBV28 ASSLRGTGGLTEAF
TRBV4-1 ASSRRQGSSYEQY
TRBV30 AWSPGGTEAF
TRBV4-1 ASSAGAWTAIVNYGYT
TRBV10-3 ASGAGTNEKLF
TRBV20-1 SAGTETQY
TRBV10-3 AISLRDRGVGELF
TRBV6-5 ASKTGTGNSDTQY
TRBV6-5 ASGAAGAYGYT
TRBV5-1 ASSLGSGRLF
TRBV4-1 ASSQDGGYGYT
TRBV19 ASSAGQGSRGYT
TRBV7-2 ASSLIGAYEQY
TRBV4-2 ASSPTGSTNEKLF
TRBV5-1 ASSPRDRGNEQY
TRBV30 AWSVNTYNEQF
TRBV5-1 ASSPTGGAYGYT
TRBV6-1 ASCRQGVDGEKLF
TRBV9 ASSAPPASVSYEQY
TRBV19 ASSNTPGNYYGYT
TRBV7-2 ASSLGTSSYTDTQY
TRBV11-3 ASSLVPRANTEAF
TRBV30 AWSTDRYTEAF
TRBV28 ASSPGFIEYNEQF
TRBV2 ASSDAQAYTDTQY
TRBV28 ASSSGGNTYNEQF
TRBV27 ASGLAGIYEQY
TRBV7-8 ASSLTGRVHTGELF
TRBV5-4 ASSLGGSELEQY
TRBV19 ASSVQGDADTQY
TRBV4-2 ASSQDFGQGAGEQF
TRBV27 ASRQGGGNTEAF
TRBV5-1 ASSSLAGTVGSGNTIY
TRBV12-5 ASGLREDTQY
TRBV27 ASGQGGDELF
TRBV6-1 ASSQGQGRTDTQY
TRBV6-5 ASSYSSHGNTIY
TRBV5-4 ASGGTGGSFSGANVLT
TRBV19 ASADRGDSYEQY
TRBV4-3 ASSQDRASADTQY
TRBV18 ASHSSGFNTGELF
TRBV11-2 ASSTGVSGNTIY
TRBV30 AWSGQGADNSPLH
TRBV6-4 ASSGGQFHLNEQF
TRBV7-3 ASSPLLGASGWF
TRBV2 ASSEESVSPHEQY